This T cell receptor beta chain originates from a study of CD8+CD57+ T cells in acquired aplastic anemia. Study information: The mean DNA yield obtained from sorted CD4+ and CD8+ cells came to around 3 ug. Whole-study results and caveats: The study found no significant CD8+ Simpson's diversity difference between patients and controls.

Germline CDR1 SGDLS, CDR2 YYNGEE. This CDR3 has 14 amino acids. Patients chosen for sequencing had shown CD8+CD57+ cell expansion by flow cytometry. Genomic DNA, serving as template, underwent TCR beta VDJ and CDR3 profiling. TCRdb analysed the reads with MiXCR anew, one entry per CDR3 protein. The sample contains roughly 250,000 distinct CDR3 sequences, approximately 45% of which appear only once. On this clonotype itself: Its antigen is not identified. A much larger clone lies one base from this, so it may be a read error.

This TCR was sampled from a human donor with aplastic anemia. The sample comprised sorted CD4+, CD8+, or CD8+CD57+ T cells (not recorded which) from PBMCs. The genes are TRBV9 and TRBJ1-4; D is undetermined. CDR3 coding DNA: TGTGCCAGCAGCGTATCGAAGGTTTCTGAAAAACTGGTTTTT. Protein sequence: CASSVSKVSEKLVF.